These T cell receptor beta chains were read from a single sample in a study of OX40 agonist ivuxolimab in advanced cancers. Only in-frame clones appear in the TCRdb table, and some are missing; sequencing was by immunoSEQ multiplex PCR. The data show 95,000 to 100,000 clones, with around 83% seen just once and roughly 1.5% held by the top ten. Sample: CD4+ or CD8+ T cells sorted from blood, taken in a trial of the OX40 agonist ivuxolimab. The receptors derive from an adult with an advanced solid tumor such as melanoma, head and neck, liver or kidney cancer. Each CDR3 is given with its conserved first and last residue. The D gene is left open where the match is weak. Clone size appears in some rows only: once, few, many, or a class for an expanded clone.

.	.	TRBV15	TRBJ2-7	CATSRGGTDEQYF	TGTGCCACCAGCAGGGGCGGGACAGACGAGCAGTACTTC
.	once	TRBV14	TRBJ2-5	CASSPLRQGPWETQYF	TGTGCCAGCAGCCCTCTACGGCAGGGCCCCTGGGAGACCCAGTACTTC
.	.	TRBV5-1	TRBJ2-7	CASSSGRGSVNEQYF	TGCGCCAGCAGCTCGGGGCGGGGCTCCGTTAACGAGCAGTACTTC
.	.	TRBV29-1	TRBJ2-5	CSVEQFIGETQYF	TGCAGCGTTGAACAGTTCATAGGAGAGACCCAGTACTTC
.	.	TRBV7-9	TRBJ1-4	CASSLEQGGEKLFF	TGTGCCAGCAGCTTAGAACAGGGTGGTGAAAAACTGTTTTTT
.	few	TRBV7-7	TRBJ1-4	CASSLAHNEKLFF	TGTGCCAGCAGCTTAGCGCATAATGAAAAACTGTTTTTT
.	.	TRBV30	TRBJ2-3	CAWSVGQGGTDTQYF	TGTGCCTGGAGTGTAGGGCAGGGCGGCACAGATACGCAGTATTTT
.	few	TRBV7-8	TRBJ1-4	CASSLQLATNEKLFF	TGTGCCAGCAGCTTACAGCTAGCAACTAATGAAAAACTGTTTTTT
TRBD1	.	TRBV28	TRBJ2-1	CASSKQGKFSYNEQFF	TGTGCCAGCAGTAAACAGGGGAAGTTTTCCTACAATGAGCAGTTCTTC
.	.	TRBV5-1	TRBJ2-3	CASSERSLTDTQYF	TGCGCCAGCAGTGAAAGATCCCTCACAGATACGCAGTATTTT
.	.	TRBV2	TRBJ1-6	CASRGYSSSPLHF	TGTGCCAGCAGGGGGTACTCTAGTTCACCCCTCCACTTT
.	.	TRBV6-5	TRBJ2-2	CASSYWQGTGELFF	TGTGCCAGCAGTTACTGGCAGGGCACCGGGGAGCTGTTTTTT
.	.	TRBV19	TRBJ2-2	CASSIDRQVISGELFF	TGTGCCAGTAGTATAGACAGGCAGGTAATCTCCGGGGAGCTGTTTTTT
.	.	TRBV27	TRBJ2-3	CASSLLSFGTDTQYF	TGTGCCAGCAGTTTATTATCTTTCGGTACAGATACGCAGTATTTT
TRBD2	.	TRBV19	TRBJ2-1	CASDSSGRREQFF	TGTGCCAGTGATAGTAGCGGGAGAAGAGAGCAGTTCTTC
.	.	TRBV6-1	TRBJ2-7	CASSEAGDEQYF	TGTGCCAGCAGTGAAGCGGGTGACGAGCAGTACTTC
.	few	TRBV29-1	TRBJ1-2	CSVESWVNDGYTF	TGCAGCGTTGAAAGTTGGGTGAACGATGGCTACACCTTC
TRBD1	.	TRBV27	TRBJ1-1	CASSLFGAGGGMNTEAFF	TGTGCCAGCAGTTTATTCGGGGCAGGGGGCGGAATGAACACTGAAGCTTTCTTT
.	.	TRBV6-5	TRBJ1-1	CATSGTPNTEAFF	TGTGCCACCTCCGGCACCCCGAACACTGAAGCTTTCTTT
TRBD1	.	TRBV7-2	TRBJ2-6	CASSRQGSTLRSGANVLTF	TGTGCCAGCAGCCGACAGGGCTCCACTCTTCGGTCTGGGGCCAACGTCCTGACTTTC
.	once	TRBV9	TRBJ1-4	CASSVGRPATNEKLFF	TGTGCCAGCAGCGTCGGCCGGCCGGCAACTAATGAAAAACTGTTTTTT
.	.	TRBV5-1	TRBJ2-7	CASSSNRVEQYF	TGCGCCAGCAGCTCCAACAGGGTCGAGCAGTACTTC
TRBD2	.	TRBV7-3	TRBJ2-3	CASSLKLAGGADTQYF	TGTGCCAGCAGCTTAAAATTAGCGGGAGGTGCGGATACGCAGTATTTT
TRBD2	.	TRBV15	TRBJ2-3	CATSGFGGGDTDTQYF	TGTGCCACCAGCGGCTTTGGCGGGGGTGATACAGATACGCAGTATTTT
.	once	TRBV6-6	TRBJ1-4	CASNPGSRGEKLFF	TGTGCCAGCAACCCAGGGTCTAGGGGTGAAAAACTGTTTTTT
.	.	TRBV5-1	TRBJ1-2	CASSNRMVGYTF	TGCGCCAGCAGCAACCGGATGGTTGGCTACACCTTC
.	.	TRBV5-1	TRBJ2-1	CASSLAVTNEQFF	TGCGCCAGCAGCTTGGCCGTGACCAATGAGCAGTTCTTC